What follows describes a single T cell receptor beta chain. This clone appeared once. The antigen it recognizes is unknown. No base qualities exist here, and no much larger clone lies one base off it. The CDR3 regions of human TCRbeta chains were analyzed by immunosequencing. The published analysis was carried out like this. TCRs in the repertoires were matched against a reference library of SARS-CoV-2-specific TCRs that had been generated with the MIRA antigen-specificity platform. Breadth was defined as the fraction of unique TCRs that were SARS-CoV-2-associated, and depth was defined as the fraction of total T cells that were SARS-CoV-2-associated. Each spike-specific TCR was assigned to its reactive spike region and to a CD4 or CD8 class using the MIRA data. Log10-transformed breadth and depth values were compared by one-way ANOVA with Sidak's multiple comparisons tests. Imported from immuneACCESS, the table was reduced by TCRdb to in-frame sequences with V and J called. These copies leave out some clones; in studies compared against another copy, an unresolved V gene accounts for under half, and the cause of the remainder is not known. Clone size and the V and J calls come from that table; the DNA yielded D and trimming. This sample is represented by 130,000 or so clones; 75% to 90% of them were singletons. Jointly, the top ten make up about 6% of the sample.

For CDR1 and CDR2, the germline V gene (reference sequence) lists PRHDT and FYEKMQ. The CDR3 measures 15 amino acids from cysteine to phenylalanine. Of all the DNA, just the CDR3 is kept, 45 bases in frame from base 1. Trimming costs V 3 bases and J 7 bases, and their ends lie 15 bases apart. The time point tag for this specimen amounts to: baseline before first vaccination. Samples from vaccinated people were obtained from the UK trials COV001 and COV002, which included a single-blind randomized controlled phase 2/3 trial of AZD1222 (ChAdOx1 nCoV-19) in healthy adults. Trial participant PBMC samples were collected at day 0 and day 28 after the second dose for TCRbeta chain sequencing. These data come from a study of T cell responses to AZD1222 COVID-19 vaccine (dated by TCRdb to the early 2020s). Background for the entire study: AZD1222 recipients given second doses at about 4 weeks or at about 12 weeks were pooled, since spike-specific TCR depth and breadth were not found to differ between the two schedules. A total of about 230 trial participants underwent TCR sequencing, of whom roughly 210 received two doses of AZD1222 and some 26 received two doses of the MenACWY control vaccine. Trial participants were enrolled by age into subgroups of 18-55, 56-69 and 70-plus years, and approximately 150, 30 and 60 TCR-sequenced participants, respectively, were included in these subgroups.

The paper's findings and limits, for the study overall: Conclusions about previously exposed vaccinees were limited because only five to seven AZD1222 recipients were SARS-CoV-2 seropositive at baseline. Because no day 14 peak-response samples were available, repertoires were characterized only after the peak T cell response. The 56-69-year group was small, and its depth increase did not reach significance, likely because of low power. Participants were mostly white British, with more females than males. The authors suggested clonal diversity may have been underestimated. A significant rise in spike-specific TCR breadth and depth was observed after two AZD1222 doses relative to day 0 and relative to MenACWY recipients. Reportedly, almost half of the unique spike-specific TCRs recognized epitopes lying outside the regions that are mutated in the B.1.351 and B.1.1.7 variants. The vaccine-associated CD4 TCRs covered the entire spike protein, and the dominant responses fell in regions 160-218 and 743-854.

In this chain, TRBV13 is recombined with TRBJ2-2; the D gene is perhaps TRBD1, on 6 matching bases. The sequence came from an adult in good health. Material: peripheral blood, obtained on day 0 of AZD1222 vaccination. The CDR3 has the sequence CASSFGQTINGELFF. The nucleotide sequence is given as TGTGCCAGCAGCTTTGGACAGACCATTAACGGGGAGCTGTTTTTT. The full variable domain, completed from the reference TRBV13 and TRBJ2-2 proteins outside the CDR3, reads AAGVIQSPRHLIKEKRETATLKCYPIPRHDTVYWYQQGPGQDPQFLISFYEKMQSDKGSIPDRFSAQQFSDYHSELNMSSLELGDSALYFCASSFGQTINGELFFGEGSRLTVL.